Below, one TCR beta chain is given with its context. The source of the sample is a study of OX40 agonist ivuxolimab in advanced cancers. On the study more broadly: The dose-escalation cohort had hepatocellular carcinoma, melanoma, renal cell or head and neck cancer.

Repertoires were generated with immunoSEQ multiplex PCR, while TCRdb's copy carries only in-frame clones and drops some. Altogether some 18,000 clones are present, around 81% being singletons, with the ten largest covering around 40%. The timepoints at which blood was sampled were baseline, cycle 4 day 1, and cycle 7 day 1. The germline CDR1 and CDR2 sequences are MRHNA and SNTAGT. This CDR3 contains 14 residues. The V and J ends lost 4 bases and 1 base respectively, with 7 bases between them. This sequence originates from an adult with an advanced solid tumor such as melanoma, head and neck, liver or kidney cancer. Sequences were derived from CD4+ or CD8+ T cells sorted from blood, sampled in a trial of the OX40 agonist ivuxolimab. This sequence joins TRBV6-4 and TRBJ2-2; D is possibly TRBD2 (6 bases). The CDR3 reads CASSGGVNTGELFF. The CDR3 region has the DNA TGTGCCAGCAGTGGCGGGGTGAACACCGGGGAGCTGTTTTTT.